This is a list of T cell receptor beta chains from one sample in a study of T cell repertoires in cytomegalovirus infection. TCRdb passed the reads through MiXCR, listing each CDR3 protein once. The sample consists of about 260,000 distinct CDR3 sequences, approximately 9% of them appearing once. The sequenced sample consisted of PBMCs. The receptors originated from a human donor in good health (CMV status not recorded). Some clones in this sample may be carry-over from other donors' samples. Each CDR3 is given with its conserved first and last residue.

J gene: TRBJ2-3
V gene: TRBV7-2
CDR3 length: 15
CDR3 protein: CASSFQNAHTDTQYF

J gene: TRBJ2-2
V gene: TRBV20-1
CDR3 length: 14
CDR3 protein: CSARPPRDTGELFF

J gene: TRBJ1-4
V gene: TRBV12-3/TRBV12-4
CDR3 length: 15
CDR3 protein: CASSPGLRKVEKLFF

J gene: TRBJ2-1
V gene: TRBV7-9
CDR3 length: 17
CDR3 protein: CASSGGLAGSSYNEQFF

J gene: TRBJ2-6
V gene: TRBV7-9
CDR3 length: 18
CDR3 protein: CASSPSTGAPSGANVLTF

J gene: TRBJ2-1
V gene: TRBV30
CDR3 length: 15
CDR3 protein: CAWREAVGPYNEQFF

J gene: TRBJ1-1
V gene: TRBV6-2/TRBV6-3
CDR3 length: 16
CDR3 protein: CASSRPPQSLNTEAFF

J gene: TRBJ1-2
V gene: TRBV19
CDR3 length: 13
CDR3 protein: CASSVDSNYGYTF

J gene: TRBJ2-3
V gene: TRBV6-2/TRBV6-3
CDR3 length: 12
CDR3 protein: CASRPGGGTQYF

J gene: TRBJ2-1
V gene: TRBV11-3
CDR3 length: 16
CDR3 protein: CASSLAGGVGVNEQFF

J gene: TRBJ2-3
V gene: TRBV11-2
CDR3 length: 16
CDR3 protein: CASSATGLSDPDTQYF

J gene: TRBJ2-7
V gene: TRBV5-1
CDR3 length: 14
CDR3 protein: CASSFSGSTYEQYF

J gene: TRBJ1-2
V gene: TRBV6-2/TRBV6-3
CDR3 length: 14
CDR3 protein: CASSYSSQGNDYTF

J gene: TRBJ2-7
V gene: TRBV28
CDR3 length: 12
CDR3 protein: CASGGASDEQYF

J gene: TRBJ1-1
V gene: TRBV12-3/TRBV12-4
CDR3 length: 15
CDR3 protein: CASTQIQGLNTEAFF

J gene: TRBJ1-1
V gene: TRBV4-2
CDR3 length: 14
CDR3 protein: CASSQDGRGTEAFF

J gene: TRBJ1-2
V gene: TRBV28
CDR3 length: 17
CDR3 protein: CASSFPRGPSTSYGYTF

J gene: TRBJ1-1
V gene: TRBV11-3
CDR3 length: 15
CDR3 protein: CASSSPSTGENEAFF

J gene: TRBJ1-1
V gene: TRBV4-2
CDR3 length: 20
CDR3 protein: CASSHPTGLGQEPSNTEAFF

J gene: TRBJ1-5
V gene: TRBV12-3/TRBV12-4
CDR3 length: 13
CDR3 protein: CASSFGANRPQHF

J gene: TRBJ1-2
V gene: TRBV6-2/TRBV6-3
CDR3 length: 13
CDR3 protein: CASSYRDRDGYTF

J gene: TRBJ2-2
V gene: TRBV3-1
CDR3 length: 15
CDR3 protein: CASSQEYRRTGELFF

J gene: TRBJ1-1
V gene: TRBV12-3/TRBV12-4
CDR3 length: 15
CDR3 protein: CASRGATQVNTEAFF

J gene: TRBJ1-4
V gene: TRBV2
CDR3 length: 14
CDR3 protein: CASSTQRPNEKLFF

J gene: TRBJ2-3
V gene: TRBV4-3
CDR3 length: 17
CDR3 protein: CASSQDVAGAGTDTQYF

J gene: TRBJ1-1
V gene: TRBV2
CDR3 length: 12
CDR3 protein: CASNGGNTEAFF

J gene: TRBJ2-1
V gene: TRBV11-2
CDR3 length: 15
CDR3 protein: CASSYERHRVNEQFF

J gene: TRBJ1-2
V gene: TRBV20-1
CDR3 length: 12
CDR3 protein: CSAYAGEDGYTF

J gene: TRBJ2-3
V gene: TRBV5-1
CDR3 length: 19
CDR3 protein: CASSLEPGVGGGHTDTQYF

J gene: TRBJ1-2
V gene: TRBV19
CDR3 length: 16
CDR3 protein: CASSPDSRPYGYGYTF

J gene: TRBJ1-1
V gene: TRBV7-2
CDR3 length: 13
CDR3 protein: CASSLGTATEAFF

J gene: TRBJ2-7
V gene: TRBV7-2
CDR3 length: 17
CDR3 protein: CASSRDSSGSSPYEQYF

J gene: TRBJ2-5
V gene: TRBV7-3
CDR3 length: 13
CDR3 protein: CASSSTTTSSQYF

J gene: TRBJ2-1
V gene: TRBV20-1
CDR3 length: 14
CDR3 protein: CSAAPSGNFDEQFF

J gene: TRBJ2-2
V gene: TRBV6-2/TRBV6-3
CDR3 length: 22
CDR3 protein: CASSFDSLPAKSSESNTGELFF

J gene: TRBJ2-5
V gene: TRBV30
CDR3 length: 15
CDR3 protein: CAWTRGDRVKETQYF

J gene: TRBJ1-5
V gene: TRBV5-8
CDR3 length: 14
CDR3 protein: CASSLDGTNQPQHF

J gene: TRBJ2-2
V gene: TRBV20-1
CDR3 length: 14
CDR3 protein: CSARGHTNTGELFF

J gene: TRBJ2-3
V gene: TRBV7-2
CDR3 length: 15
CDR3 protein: CASSSLGRSTDTQYF

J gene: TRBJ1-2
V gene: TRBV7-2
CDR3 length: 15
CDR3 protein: CASSSISTGIYGYTF

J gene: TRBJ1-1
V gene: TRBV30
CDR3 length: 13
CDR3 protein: CAWRHVVNTEAFF

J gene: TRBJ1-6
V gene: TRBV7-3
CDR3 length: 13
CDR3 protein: CASSSQPVSPLHF

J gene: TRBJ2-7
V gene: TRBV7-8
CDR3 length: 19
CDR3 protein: CASSLPQGTSGVISYEQYF

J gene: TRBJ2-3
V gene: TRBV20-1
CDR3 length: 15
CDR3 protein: CSAMDSSSTTDTQYF

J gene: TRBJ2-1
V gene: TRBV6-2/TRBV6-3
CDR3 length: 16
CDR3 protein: CASSYPQVGGYNEQFF

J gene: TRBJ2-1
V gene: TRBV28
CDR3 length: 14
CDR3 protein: CASSLRTAYNEQFF

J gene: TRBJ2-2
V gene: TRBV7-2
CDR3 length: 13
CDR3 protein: CASSATGTGELFF

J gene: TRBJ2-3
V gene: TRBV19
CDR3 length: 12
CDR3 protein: CASADLPDTQYF

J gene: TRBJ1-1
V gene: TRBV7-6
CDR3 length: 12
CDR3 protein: CASSPDRTEAFF

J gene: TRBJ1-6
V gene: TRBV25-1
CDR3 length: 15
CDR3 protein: CASRGQGSLNSPLHF

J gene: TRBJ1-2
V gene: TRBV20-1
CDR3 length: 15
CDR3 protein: CSAREVVRTNYGYTF

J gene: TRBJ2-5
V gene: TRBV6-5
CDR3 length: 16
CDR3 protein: CASSLRTGVNQETQYF

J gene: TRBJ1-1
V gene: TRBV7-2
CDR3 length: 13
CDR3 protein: CASSTSGNTEAFF

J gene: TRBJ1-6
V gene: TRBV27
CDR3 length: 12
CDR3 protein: CASRTGRSPLHF

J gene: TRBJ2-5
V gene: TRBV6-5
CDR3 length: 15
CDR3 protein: CASSGAGTSEETQYF

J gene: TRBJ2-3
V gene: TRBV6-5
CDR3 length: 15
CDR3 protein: CASRLTGGGTDTQYF

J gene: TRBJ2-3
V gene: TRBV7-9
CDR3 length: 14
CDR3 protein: CASSHRTGTDTQYF

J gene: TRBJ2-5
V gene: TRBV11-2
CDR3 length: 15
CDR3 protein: CASSLVGRGEETQYF